The 23 T cell receptor beta chains given below trace back to one sample, sequenced in a study of graft-versus-host responses after intestinal transplantation. The data were produced by immunoSEQ multiplex PCR, yet TCRdb's version contains in-frame clones alone and is incomplete. The profile shows 75,000 to 100,000 clones, roughly 88% of them singletons. The input for sequencing was PBMCs, taken 255 days after intestinal transplant. These receptor sequences come from a human patient who received an intestinal transplant, so some T cells may come from the graft donor.

The chain links TRBV18 to TRBJ1-2, with D perhaps TRBD1 (5 bases). Germline CDR1 is KGHSH and CDR2 is LQKENI. This CDR3 contains 15 residues. Between the trimmed V and J ends, which lost 4 bases and 3 bases, there was a span of 15 bases. CDR3 nucleotide sequence: TGTGCCAGCTCACGTTTAGAGGGGTCGGACTATGGCTACACCTTC. It codes for CASSRLEGSDYGYTF.

The rearrangement links TRBV11-2 to TRBJ1-2; D is uncertain. Germline-derived CDR1 and CDR2 are SGHAT and FQNNGV. Trimming took off 1 base at V and 5 bases at J, with 8 bases between the two ends. This CDR3 has 13 residues. CDR3 sequence: CASSLARYYGYTF. For the CDR3, the DNA is TGTGCCAGCAGCTTAGCCAGGTATTATGGCTACACCTTC.

The chain combines TRBV25-1 with TRBJ2-1; TRBD2 aligns across 9 bases. CDR1 is MGHDK and CDR2 is SYGVNS in the germline V gene. This CDR3 has 16 amino acids. V lost 0 bases to trimming and J lost 9 bases; unmatched junction nucleotides: 9. CDR3: CASSEYSSGNGGEQFF. The CDR3 region has the DNA TGTGCCAGCAGTGAATATTCTAGCGGGAACGGGGGTGAGCAGTTCTTC.

This clone was seen more than once but under ten times. This chain links TRBV5-4 with TRBJ1-1; D call uncertain. CDR3 size: 12 residues. The germline V and J ends were trimmed by 4 bases and 1 base, with 5 bases remaining between them. Germline V gene lookup returns CDR1 SGHNT and CDR2 YYREEE (reference sequence). This CDR3 reads CASSATNTEAFF. The CDR3 nucleotides are TGTGCCAGCAGCGCCACGAACACTGAAGCTTTCTTT.

The chain couples TRBV9 to TRBJ2-1; 9 nucleotides agree with TRBD1. This CDR3 comprises 17 residues. V shed 0 bases and J 6 bases; nucleotides not matched to a gene: 10. Germline CDR1 and CDR2: SGDLS and YYNGEE. The CDR3 bases are TGTGCCAGCAGCGTAGGTAATTGGGACAGGGTACTCAATGAGCAGTTCTTC. Residues: CASSVGNWDRVLNEQFF.

This chain links TRBV2 with TRBJ2-7, with 8 bases matching TRBD1. With 5 bases clipped from V and 2 bases from J, the junction kept 2 bases outside the gene matches. The CDR3 totals 13 residues. CDR1 SNHLY and CDR2 FYNNEI come from the germline V gene. In DNA form, the CDR3 reads TGTGCCAGCAGTACAGGGGGAGCCTACGAGCAGTACTTC. It translates to CASSTGGAYEQYF.

This clone was counted once. V is TRBV28 and J is TRBJ2-7; 8 nucleotides match TRBD2. Germline loops: CDR1 MDHEN, CDR2 SYDVKM. Losses at the gene ends were 6 bases for V and 7 bases for J; bases not matched to a gene: 11. The CDR3 extends over 14 amino acids. CDR3 in amino acids: CASRNKRELGEQYF. The CDR3 region has the DNA TGTGCCAGCAGAAACAAGCGGGAGCTAGGGGAGCAGTACTTC.

The chain recombines TRBV28 with TRBJ1-3; the D is unclear. The CDR3 runs 15 residues. With 6 bases removed from V and 4 bases from J, the gap between germline ends came to 16 bases. From germline, CDR1 is MDHEN and CDR2 SYDVKM. The CDR3 coding sequence is TGTGCCAGCAGCTCCTGGGGTGGAGTGGGAAACACCATATATTTT. Residues: CASSSWGGVGNTIYF.

V gene TRBV28 combines with J gene TRBJ2-1, with 10 bases lining up with TRBD2. There are 15 residues in the CDR3. Germline loops: CDR1 MDHEN, CDR2 SYDVKM. J gave up 0 bases and V 5 bases, and 1 base lay outside the gene matches. The CDR3 sequence: CASSLAGDSYNEQFF. The CDR3 bases are TGTGCCAGCAGTCTAGCGGGGGACTCCTACAATGAGCAGTTCTTC. Complete variable domain (other parts from reference TRBV28 and TRBJ2-1): DVKVTQSSRYLVKRTGEKVFLECVQDMDHENMFWYRQDPGLGLRLIYFSYDVKMKEKGDIPEGYSVSREKKERFSLILESASTNQTSMYLCASSLAGDSYNEQFFGPGTRLTVL.

Judged by abundance, this clone is medium-sized (0.01 to 0.1%). The CDR3 spells CASSVPGQSGNTIYF. CDR3 bases: TGTGCCAGCAGCGTACCGGGACAGAGTGGAAACACCATATATTTT. V usage is TRBV5-6 and J usage is TRBJ1-3, with TRBD1 matching 7 bases. This CDR3 region has 15 residues. Germline loops: CDR1 SGHDT, CDR2 YYEEEE. V lost 4 bases and J lost 3; bases outside the gene matches: 7.

The V and J genes are TRBV11-2 and TRBJ2-7, with D tentatively TRBD2 (5 bases). Germline CDR1 reads SGHAT; CDR2 reads FQNNGV. The CDR3 runs 15 residues. V shed 1 base and J shed 2 bases, with 12 bases lying between them. As DNA, the CDR3 is TGTGCCAGCAGCTTAGGACTATCTCCCGCCTACGAGCAGTACTTC. It codes for CASSLGLSPAYEQYF.

The rearrangement uses TRBV6-5 and TRBJ1-2, with a tentative D call TRBD1 (6 bases). The germline V and J ends were trimmed by 2 bases and 6 bases, with 10 bases remaining between them. This CDR3 comprises 13 residues. Per the germline V gene, CDR1 is MNHEY and CDR2 is SVGAGI. In DNA form, the CDR3 reads TGTGCCAGCAGTTACCCGAGGGGGGATGGCTACACCTTC. It yields the protein CASSYPRGDGYTF.

This chain links TRBV5-1 with TRBJ1-1, with a possible D match to TRBD1 (5 bases). CDR1 and CDR2 from the germline V gene are SGHRS and YFSETQ. The CDR3 has 14 residues. V dropped 4 bases and J dropped 1 base, with 11 bases sitting between them. The CDR3 protein is CASSRTTENTEAFF. CDR3 sequence (DNA): TGCGCCAGCAGCCGAACGACAGAGAACACTGAAGCTTTCTTT.

The chain uses TRBV7-6 and TRBJ2-1; D gene uncertain. Germline V lookup: CDR1 SGHVS, CDR2 FNYEAQ. Trimming took off 1 base at V and 1 base at J, with 11 bases between the two ends. The CDR3 is 16 residues long. Here the CDR3 DNA reads TGTGCCAGCAGCTTAGGTTCGGGCGCTTCCTACAATGAGCAGTTCTTC. Its protein product is CASSLGSGASYNEQFF.

V is TRBV5-6 and J is TRBJ2-7, with TRBD2 as a possible D gene (5 bases). Germline assignment: CDR1 SGHDT and CDR2 YYEEEE. Trimming took off 0 bases at V and 4 bases at J, with 8 bases between the two ends. CDR3 length: 13 amino acids. CDR3 sequence reads: CASSLAGVYEQYF. The CDR3 DNA reads TGTGCCAGCAGCTTGGCCGGGGTTTACGAGCAGTACTTC. Filled out from reference TRBV5-6 and TRBJ2-7, the complete variable domain reads DAGVTQSPTHLIKTRGQQVTLRCSPKSGHDTVSWYQQALGQGPQFIFQYYEEEERQRGNFPDRFSGHQFPNYSSELNVNALLLGDSALYLCASSLAGVYEQYFGPGTRLTVT.

V usage is TRBV5-1 and J usage is TRBJ1-1; D unclear. V was trimmed by 3 bases and J by 1 base, leaving 7 bases between them. The CDR3 totals 13 residues. Germline V gene sequence: CDR1 SGHRS, CDR2 YFSETQ. The CDR3 protein is CASSSPGNTEAFF. The CDR3 DNA is TGCGCCAGCAGCTCGCCGGGGAACACTGAAGCTTTCTTT.

J is TRBJ1-4 and V is TRBV6-1; D is uncertain. Germline CDR1 is MNHNS and CDR2 is SASEGT. With 4 bases removed from V and 1 base from J, the gap between germline ends came to 10 bases. This CDR3 contains 15 residues. The CDR3 sequence: CASSGSDGTNEKLFF. DNA of the CDR3: TGTGCCAGCAGTGGGTCCGACGGAACTAATGAAAAACTGTTTTTT.

The chain couples TRBV7-2 to TRBJ1-1; 7 bases fit TRBD1. V gave up 2 bases and J gave up 11 bases; unmatched junction bases: 8. Germline V gene data show CDR1 as SGHTA and CDR2 as FQGNSA. The CDR3 is made up of 13 amino acids. The CDR3 bases are TGTGCCAGCAGCTTAAACTCCGGACAGGTGGCTTTCTTT. Protein: CASSLNSGQVAFF.

This chain joins TRBV15 and TRBJ2-1; a possible D gene is TRBD2 (6 bases). V was trimmed by 2 bases and J by 8 bases, leaving 13 bases between them. Germline assignment: CDR1 LNHNV and CDR2 YYDKDF (reference sequence). CDR3 length equals 14 residues. The CDR3, as DNA: TGTGCCACCAGCAGATCCCGGGGGTTTGATGAGCAGTTCTTC. Translating it yields CATSRSRGFDEQFF.

V gene TRBV13 combines with J gene TRBJ2-7; maybe TRBD1 (8 bases). The V end lost 5 bases, the J end lost 5 bases, and 13 bases lay between the germline ends. The CDR3 loop spans 13 amino acids. Germline lookup yields CDR1 PRHDT and CDR2 FYEKMQ (reference sequence). The CDR3 reads CASSPTGGDEQYV. The CDR3 DNA is TGTGCCAGCAGCCCTACAGGGGGGGACGAGCAGTACGTC.

The chain is built from TRBV5-1 and TRBJ1-1; the D gene is possibly TRBD1 (6 bases). The CDR3 consists of 12 residues. From germline, CDR1 is SGHRS and CDR2 YFSETQ. V dropped 2 bases and J dropped 5 bases, with 7 bases sitting between them. The CDR3 sequence is CASSLTGTEAFF. As DNA, the CDR3 is TGCGCCAGCAGCTTAACAGGGACTGAAGCTTTCTTT.

The chain recombines TRBV7-2 with TRBJ1-6, with D uncertain. Trimming cost V 2 bases and J 2 bases, with 4 bases left between them. The CDR3 extends over 14 amino acids. Germline CDR1 is SGHTA and CDR2 is FQGNSA. The CDR3 protein is CASSLRAYNSPLHF. CDR3 coding DNA: TGTGCCAGCAGCTTACGGGCCTATAATTCACCCCTCCACTTT.

The chain employs TRBV14 and TRBJ2-5, with D unresolved. Trimming took off 1 base at V and 6 bases at J, with 3 bases between the two ends. Germline V CDR1 and CDR2: SGHDN, FVKESK. The CDR3 loop spans 11 amino acids. DNA for the CDR3: TGTGCCAGCAGCCAAGGCCAGACCCAGTACTTC. Translated, it gives CASSQGQTQYF. Full variable domain (missing parts from reference TRBV14 and TRBJ2-5): EAGVTQFPSHSVIEKGQTVTLRCDPISGHDNLYWYRRVMGKEIKFLLHFVKESKQDESGMPNNRFLAERTGGTYSTLKVQPAELEDSGVYFCASSQGQTQYFGPGTRLLVL.